The rows below give T cell receptor beta chains drawn from one sample of a study of Ad26.COV2.S vaccination and SARS-CoV-2 variants. Assay: immunoSEQ multiplex PCR; the TCRdb copy retains only in-frame clones and omits some. The table shows about 320,000 clones, with roughly 90% occurring only once. Here the sequenced sample was peripheral blood, taken in a trial of Ad26.COV2.S vaccine versus placebo. All receptors derive from a person between 18 and 60 years old who received the Ad26.COV2.S COVID-19 vaccine or a placebo. Each CDR3 is given with its conserved first and last residue. Fields, in order: clone size, D gene, V gene, J gene, CDR3 DNA, CDR3 protein. D genes are given only for firm matches. Size tells how often a clone was seen (once, few, many) or the class of an expanded clone, and some rows leave it out.

size: -; D: -; V: TRBV7-9; J: TRBJ1-1; DNA: TGTGCCAGCAGCTTAGAGGTCTCCGCCGCTGAAGCTTTCTTT; CDR3: CASSLEVSAAEAFF
size: once; D: TRBD2; V: TRBV12-5; J: TRBJ2-1; DNA: TGTGCTAGTGGTTCCAATGTAGCGGGAGGTGTAAATGAGCAGTTCTTC; CDR3: CASGSNVAGGVNEQFF
size: -; D: -; V: TRBV2; J: TRBJ1-1; DNA: TGTGCCAGCAGTGAGGGAGAACCCACTGAAGCTTTCTTT; CDR3: CASSEGEPTEAFF
size: once; D: TRBD1; V: TRBV3-1/TRBV3-2; J: TRBJ1-1; DNA: TGTGCCAGCAGCCAAGCGACAGGGAGGACACTTGGCGCTGAAGCTTTCTTT; CDR3: CASSQATGRTLGAEAFF
size: -; D: -; V: TRBV5-1; J: TRBJ2-2; DNA: TGCGCCAGCAGCTTGGCGAAACAGGGTATGGGGACCGGGGAGCTGTTTTTT; CDR3: CASSLAKQGMGTGELFF
size: -; D: TRBD1; V: TRBV19; J: TRBJ2-7; DNA: TGTGCCAGTACCCCCACAGGGGCCGGCTACGAGCAGTACTTC; CDR3: CASTPTGAGYEQYF
size: -; D: -; V: TRBV27; J: TRBJ1-2; DNA: TGTGCCAGCAGCCACTACTGGGGGGGCGCCCCGGGAGGCTACACCTTC; CDR3: CASSHYWGGAPGGYTF
size: few; D: -; V: TRBV11-2; J: TRBJ2-7; DNA: TGTGCCAGCAGCTTAGTAGTGTCCCTCGGTGTCGAGCAGTACTTC; CDR3: CASSLVVSLGVEQYF
size: -; D: -; V: TRBV19; J: TRBJ1-2; DNA: TGTGCCAGTACCCCTGTCGGGCGGATAAGCCCCGATGGCTACACCTTC; CDR3: CASTPVGRISPDGYTF
size: many; D: -; V: TRBV6-2/TRBV6-3; J: TRBJ2-7; DNA: TGTGCCAGCAGTCAACAGGGAGGCGAGCAGTACTTC; CDR3: CASSQQGGEQYF